This T cell receptor (beta chain) was retrieved from a study of T cell responses to AZD1222 COVID-19 vaccine. Assay used: immunoSEQ multiplex PCR; TCRdb lists only in-frame clones, some missing. The repertoire has around 160,000 clones, under 95% of them found once; the top ten carry roughly 2.8%. Study conclusions and caveats: Most donors were white British, females outnumbered males, and clonal diversity was possibly underestimated. Reports indicate that nearly half of spike-specific TCRs are directed at unmutated variant regions. At baseline, just a handful of AZD1222 recipients tested seropositive.

A remark on this clone: Its cognate antigen is unknown.

The source is an adult in good health. The sequencing used peripheral blood, collected on day 0 of MenACWY control vaccination.

In DNA, the CDR3 is TGTGCCAGCAGCCAAGATCTTGCACAGGGGGCTTTTCCCTACGAGCAGTACTTC. This gives the protein CASSQDLAQGAFPYEQYF. The chain carries TRBV4-2 and TRBJ2-7, with TRBD1 matching over 9 bases. Looked up from germline, CDR1 is LGHNA and CDR2 is YNFKEQ. The CDR3 spans 18 residues. With V trimmed by 0 bases and J by 2 bases, 11 bases remained unmatched.